The 26 T cell receptor beta chains presented below share a single source sample, sequenced in a study of blood T cells in healthy people across ages. Combining a sample-barcoded 5' primer with a J-beta primer mix, a second PCR ran for 7 to 11 cycles. Each CDR3 protein gets one entry after TCRdb re-called the 5' RACE reads with MiXCR. The sample shows about 1,600,000 distinct CDR3 sequences, approximately 42% of them seen only once. The sequencing sample was made of blood. Receptors were obtained from a woman under 30 in good health.

This chain links TRBV14 with TRBJ2-1, with D unclear. V gave up 0 bases and J gave up 11 bases, with 14 bases separating them. Germline V gives CDR1 SGHDN, CDR2 FVKESK. This CDR3 is 14 amino acids long. For the CDR3, the DNA is TGTGCCAGCAGCCAAGACGCCCAGACTTGGAAGCAGTTCTTC. Residues: CASSQDAQTWKQFF.

A few counts support this clonotype. The chain recombines TRBV5-1 with TRBJ2-3; tentative D call: TRBD2 (6 bases). The CDR3 is 16 amino acids. Germline loops: CDR1 SGHRS, CDR2 YFSETQ. V was clipped by 0 bases and J by 2 bases, with 13 bases between them. CDR3 sequence reads: CASSLAGGANTDTQYF. The CDR3 DNA is TGCGCCAGCAGCTTGGCTGGCGGGGCCAACACAGATACGCAGTATTTT.

The chain uses TRBV28 and TRBJ2-1; D gene unclear. The CDR3 contains 14 residues. V lost 8 bases, J lost 5 bases, and 16 bases lay in between. The V gene's germline CDR1 is MDHEN and CDR2 SYDVKM. DNA for the CDR3: TGTGCCAGCTGTCCTGGCGTAGGAGACAATGAGCAGTTCTTC. It encodes CASCPGVGDNEQFF.

The chain joins TRBV4-2 to TRBJ2-3, with D possibly called TRBD1 or TRBD2 (6 bases each). V was pared by 1 base and J by 4 bases, with 15 bases between. Germline lookup yields CDR1 LGHNA and CDR2 YNFKEQ. The CDR3 extends over 16 amino acids. This CDR3 is CASSQGSGAVPDTQYF. CDR3 nucleotides: TGTGCCAGCAGCCAAGGCTCGGGGGCTGTACCAGATACGCAGTATTTT.

The CDR3 reads CASRELGEKLFF. The CDR3 coding sequence is TGTGCCAGCAGGGAGTTGGGTGAAAAACTGTTTTTT. The chain uses TRBV6-1 and TRBJ1-4; no clear D gene. Germline assignment: CDR1 MNHNS and CDR2 SASEGT. This CDR3 has 12 residues. V lost 6 bases, J lost 7 bases, and 9 bases lay in between.

This clonotype was picked up one time. V is TRBV5-5 and J is TRBJ2-2; D gene unclear. Germline CDR1 SGHKS, CDR2 YYEKEE (reference sequence). The ends were cut back, 7 bases at V and 6 bases at J, with 10 bases in the middle. The CDR3 covers 12 residues. This chain's CDR3 is CASLLIPGELFF. In DNA form, the CDR3 reads TGTGCCAGCCTACTTATCCCCGGGGAGCTGTTTTTT.

The sample holds a few counts of this clonotype. V and J are TRBV6-1 and TRBJ2-7; D may match TRBD1 or TRBD2 (5 bases each). Per the germline V gene, CDR1 is MNHNS and CDR2 is SASEGT. With 8 bases removed from V and 3 bases from J, the gap between germline ends came to 14 bases. The CDR3 sequence is 13 residues long. The CDR3 DNA sequence: TGTGCCAGCGGCGCAGAGAGGGGCTACGAGCAGTACTTC. This sequence encodes CASGAERGYEQYF.

This rearrangement joins TRBV7-3 to TRBJ2-5; 9 nucleotides agree with TRBD2. V was clipped by 8 bases and J by 11 bases; unmatched bases: 15. Germline V gene lookup returns CDR1 SGHTA and CDR2 FQGTGA. This CDR3 is 14 amino acids long. The CDR3 spells CASQRGGAYNEQYF. DNA for the CDR3: TGTGCCAGCCAACGCGGGGGGGCCTACAATGAGCAGTACTTC. Full variable domain (remainder filled in from reference TRBV7-3 and TRBJ2-5): GAGVSQTPSNKVTEKGKYVELRCDPISGHTALYWYRQSLGQGPEFLIYFQGTGAADDSGLPNDRFFAVRPEGSVSTLKIQRTERGDSAVYLCASQRGGAYNEQYFGPGTRLLVL.

The chain combines TRBV2 with TRBJ1-1, with 7 bases identical to TRBD1. The CDR3 extends over 13 amino acids. V lost 9 bases, J lost 4 bases, and 8 bases stayed unmatched. Germline V gene sequence: CDR1 SNHLY, CDR2 FYNNEI. In DNA, the CDR3 is TGTGCCAGAGAGACAGGGAGAGGCACTGAAGCTTTCTTT. Translation gives CARETGRGTEAFF.

This clonotype was seen a handful of times. The rearrangement links TRBV2 to TRBJ2-1; 9 nucleotides agree with TRBD2. The CDR3 contains 15 residues. The germline V gene encodes CDR1 SNHLY and CDR2 FYNNEI. V lost 2 bases and J lost 4; bases outside the gene matches: 3. The CDR3 DNA follows: TGTGCCAGCAGTGAATCAGCGGGAGGTTACAATGAGCAGTTCTTC. Its translation: CASSESAGGYNEQFF.

This clonotype has only one observation. The gene calls are TRBV5-5 and TRBJ2-1; TRBD2 aligns across 11 bases. Unmatched junction bases numbered 6, after V lost 2 bases and J lost 5 bases. The CDR3 has 16 residues. Germline CDR1 reads SGHKS; CDR2 reads YYEKEE (reference sequence). The CDR3 spells CASSFRLAGKDNEQFF. The CDR3 nucleotides read TGTGCCAGCAGCTTCCGACTAGCGGGGAAAGACAATGAGCAGTTCTTC.

This clonotype was observed a handful of times. The chain uses TRBV12-3 or TRBV12-4 and TRBJ2-7; 7 bases match TRBD2. CDR3 length: 15 residues. Germline trimming cut 3 bases from V and 2 bases from J; bases unmatched to any gene: 7. The CDR3 protein is CASSFSSGETYEQYF. The CDR3 nucleotides are TGTGCCAGCAGTTTTTCAAGCGGGGAGACCTACGAGCAGTACTTC.

J is TRBJ2-7 and V is TRBV27; TRBD2 aligns across 8 bases. The CDR3 has 14 amino acids. Unmatched junction bases numbered 7, after V lost 4 bases and J lost 5 bases. Germline V gene data show CDR1 as MNHEY and CDR2 as SMNVEV (reference sequence). CDR3 sequence: CASSSGRGVNEQYF. The CDR3, as DNA: TGTGCCAGCAGTTCAGGGCGGGGGGTCAACGAGCAGTACTTC.

The rearrangement joins TRBV7-2 to TRBJ2-1, with TRBD1 as a possible D gene (8 bases). The CDR3 loop spans 15 amino acids. Per germline, CDR1 SGHTA and CDR2 FQGNSA. With 8 bases removed from V and 9 bases from J, the gap between germline ends came to 23 bases. The CDR3 nucleotides read TGTGCCAGCGGATATGACAGGGGTAGGACTAGTGAGCAGTTCTTC. Protein sequence: CASGYDRGRTSEQFF.

Here the CDR3 DNA reads TGTGCCAGCAGCGCGGCCGGGACGGACTATGGCTACACCTTC. It translates to CASSAAGTDYGYTF. This chain joins TRBV7-2 and TRBJ1-2, with D possibly matching TRBD1 (5 bases). V lost 5 bases to trimming and J lost 3 bases, with 13 bases between them. The CDR3 is 14 residues long. Germline loops: CDR1 SGHTA, CDR2 FQGNSA.

As DNA, the CDR3 is TGTGCCAGCAGTTTCCTCTTAGCGGGAGGAGCCGGCGAGCAGTACTTC. Translating gives CASSFLLAGGAGEQYF. The rearrangement links TRBV12-3 or TRBV12-4 to TRBJ2-7; 10 nucleotides align to TRBD2. Unmatched junction bases numbered 11, after V lost 3 bases and J lost 6 bases. This CDR3 has 16 amino acids.

The rearrangement uses TRBV20-1 and TRBJ2-1, with 7 bases matching TRBD2. CDR3 length: 16 residues. CDR1 is DFQATT, CDR2 SNEGSKA, per germline (reference sequence). Trimming took 1 base from V and 3 from J; bases not matched to a gene: 9. The CDR3: CSARGLSSGRYNEQFF. Here the CDR3 DNA reads TGCAGTGCTAGAGGTCTCTCTAGCGGACGCTACAATGAGCAGTTCTTC.

This sequence joins TRBV14 and TRBJ2-1, with no clear D. The CDR3 has 14 amino acids. Trimming left V 0 bases short and J 7 bases short, with 10 bases between. Germline CDR1 SGHDN, CDR2 FVKESK. In DNA, the CDR3 is TGTGCCAGCAGCCAAGATGAGATTCGGAATGAGCAGTTCTTC. Its protein product is CASSQDEIRNEQFF.

This clonotype was counted between two and nine times. The chain links TRBV15 to TRBJ2-7; D may be TRBD1 (5 bases). V lost 4 bases and J 4 bases, leaving 14 bases between the germline ends. CDR1 LNHNV and CDR2 YYDKDF come from the germline V gene (reference sequence). The CDR3 loop spans 14 amino acids. CDR3 in DNA: TGTGCCACCAGCAAAGATCAGGGAAAGTACGAGCAGTACTTC. Residues: CATSKDQGKYEQYF.

A word on this clonotype: This sequence may be a read error, since a much larger clone differs from it by one base. This CDR3 reads CASSLGLAGYSYEQYF. CDR3 sequence (DNA): TGTGCCAGCAGCTTGGGACTAGCGGGGTACTCCTACGAGCAGTACTTC. This chain connects TRBV13 to TRBJ2-7, with 13 bases aligning to TRBD2. The trim removed 3 bases at V and 0 bases at J, leaving 2 bases unmatched. The germline V gene encodes CDR1 PRHDT and CDR2 FYEKMQ (reference sequence). The CDR3 loop spans 16 amino acids. The full variable domain, with the rest looked up from reference TRBV13 and TRBJ2-7, is AAGVIQSPRHLIKEKRETATLKCYPIPRHDTVYWYQQGPGQDPQFLISFYEKMQSDKGSIPDRFSAQQFSDYHSELNMSSLELGDSALYFCASSLGLAGYSYEQYFGPGTRLTVT.

V usage is TRBV7-9 and J usage is TRBJ1-4; 7 bases are a match to TRBD1. Germline V CDR1 and CDR2: SEHNR, FQNEAQ (reference sequence). The V segment lost 4 bases and the J segment 7 bases; nucleotides outside the gene matches: 6. The CDR3 sequence is 14 residues long. The CDR3 protein is CASSSTGLSEKLFF. The CDR3 region has the DNA TGTGCCAGCAGCTCGACAGGGTTGAGTGAAAAACTGTTTTTT.

The chain combines TRBV7-2 with TRBJ2-1, with 9 bases that match TRBD2. From germline, CDR1 is SGHTA and CDR2 FQGNSA. This CDR3 contains 17 residues. V lost 2 bases and J lost 13; bases outside the gene matches: 18. The CDR3 region is CASSLSSTAGGQETQFF. CDR3 coding DNA: TGTGCCAGCAGCTTATCTTCTACGGCGGGAGGGCAAGAGACCCAGTTCTTC.

The CDR3 nucleotides are TGCAGCGTTGTGAGGGGGAGTTCCTACAATGAGCAGTACTTC. Translated, it gives CSVVRGSSYNEQYF. The rearrangement uses TRBV29-1 and TRBJ2-5; tentative D call: TRBD1 (6 bases). The germline V and J ends were trimmed by 4 bases and 11 bases, with 23 bases remaining between them. Looked up from germline, CDR1 is SQVTM and CDR2 is ANQGSEA. This CDR3 is built from 14 residues.

For this clonotype: A read error may account for a junction end that differs from germline. The gene calls are TRBV12-3 or TRBV12-4 and TRBJ2-3; 9 nucleotides line up with TRBD2. The CDR3 runs to 14 residues. The CDR3 sequence: CASSSSGGTDTEYF. The CDR3 DNA reads TGTGCCAGCAGTTCCAGCGGGGGGACAGATACGGAGTATTTT.

The rearrangement joins TRBV2 to TRBJ2-7; TRBD2 matches 7 bases. The J call may be in error: the DNA end matches TRBJ2-5 better. The CDR3 spans 14 residues. Germline V lookup: CDR1 SNHLY, CDR2 FYNNEI. Here the CDR3 reads CASSELASGGTQYF. The DNA for the CDR3 is TGTGCCAGCAGTGAACTTGCTAGCGGTGGGACCCAGTACTTC.

Only a few counts were recorded for this clonotype. The rearrangement uses TRBV20-1 and TRBJ1-2, with D possibly being TRBD1 (5 bases). CDR3 length equals 13 residues. The V gene lost 1 base and the J gene lost 8 bases, with 14 bases spanning the gap. CDR1 and CDR2 from the germline V gene are DFQATT and SNEGSKA (reference sequence). The CDR3 is CSARAWQGEGYTF. CDR3 in DNA: TGCAGTGCTAGAGCGTGGCAGGGAGAAGGCTACACCTTC.